The rows below give T cell receptor beta chains drawn from one sample of a study of post-analysis software for immune sequencing data. TCRdb re-analysed the PCR reads in MiXCR, keeping a single row per CDR3 protein. The repertoire has 600,000 to 750,000 distinct CDR3 sequences, approximately 59% of them found once; the top ten carry about 10%. The sample taken for sequencing was blood. The receptor set was obtained from a girl aged 2 to 10 with multiple sclerosis. Both conserved end residues are part of each CDR3. Each record gives: clone size, J gene, D gene, V gene, CDR3 protein, CDR3 DNA. A D gene is named only where the DNA matches it firmly. Only part of the rows carry a size: once, few, many, or a class if the clone is expanded.

>.|TRBJ2-3|.|TRBV6-2/TRBV6-3
CASFSNADTQYF
TGTGCCAGCTTTTCTAACGCAGATACGCAGTATTTT
>.|TRBJ2-1|TRBD1|TRBV24-1
CATSDVGQGARIEQFF
TGTGCCACCAGTGACGTGGGACAGGGGGCCAGGATTGAGCAGTTCTTC
>.|TRBJ1-1|.|TRBV12-3/TRBV12-4
CASSLTEGHTEAFF
TGTGCCAGCAGCTTGACGGAGGGGCACACTGAAGCTTTCTTT
>few|TRBJ2-2|.|TRBV24-1
CATSAPRAGELFF
TGTGCCACCAGTGCTCCACGTGCGGGGGAGCTGTTTTTT
>.|TRBJ1-1|.|TRBV5-8
CASSVDHRGTEAFF
TGTGCCAGCAGCGTAGATCATCGGGGCACTGAAGCTTTCTTT
>.|TRBJ2-3|TRBD1|TRBV29-1
CSVDHGQGDTQYF
TGCAGCGTTGATCACGGACAGGGAGATACGCAGTATTTT
>many|TRBJ2-1|TRBD2|TRBV5-1
CASSRLAGAYNEQFF
TGTGCCAGCAGTCGACTAGCGGGGGCCTACAATGAGCAGTTCTTC
>.|TRBJ2-7|.|TRBV7-9
CASTLSAYEQYF
TGTGCCAGCACCCTATCCGCCTACGAGCAGTACTTC
>.|TRBJ2-5|.|TRBV6-1
CASCLGETQYF
TGTGCCAGCTGCCTGGGGGAGACCCAGTACTTC
>.|TRBJ2-1|.|TRBV27
CASSPRWGHEQFF
TGTGCCAGCAGTCCCCGTTGGGGCCATGAGCAGTTCTTC
>once|TRBJ1-1|TRBD1|TRBV5-1
CASSLGNQGAPRTNTEAFF
TGCGCCAGCAGCTTGGGAAATCAGGGGGCCCCTAGGACTAACACTGAAGCTTTCTTT
>.|TRBJ2-7|.|TRBV27
CASSLSPGTNYEQYF
TGTGCCAGCAGTTTATCGCCGGGAACTAACTACGAGCAGTACTTC
>.|TRBJ1-5|TRBD1|TRBV6-6
CASSYFTGDVRQPQHF
TGTGCCAGCAGTTACTTCACAGGGGATGTGAGACAGCCCCAGCATTTT